This T cell receptor (beta chain) was sequenced during a study of beta chain features in type 1 diabetes. Study in general: Examined across all samples were around 110,000,000 sorted cells. The study, taken as a whole, reports: TCRB CDR3 length was moderately but significantly reduced in all four CD4+ subsets of Type 1 diabetes patients. A closer apparent resemblance between naive, central memory and Treg TCRB repertoires was seen in patients than in healthy donors.

A few counts support this clone. The antigen remains undetermined. Sequencing targeted expressed TCRB transcripts, as all isolated RNA had been reverse transcribed. Some clones are missing from TCRdb's copy, which holds only in-frame ones; the method was immunoSEQ multiplex PCR. The sample records around 340,000 clones, about 20% being singletons. The sequencing input was naive CD4+ T cells from blood. The receptor's source is a woman between 18 and 29 years old in good health.

CDR3 loop: CASSSLAGQETQYF. The CDR3 region has the DNA TGTGCCAGCAGCTCCCTAGCGGGCCAAGAGACCCAGTACTTC. The chain is built from TRBV7-2 and TRBJ2-5, with 8 bases aligning to TRBD2. Losses at the gene ends were 4 bases for V and 1 base for J; bases not matched to a gene: 2. The CDR3 spans 14 residues. Germline loops: CDR1 SGHTA, CDR2 FQGNSA.